This is a list of T cell receptor beta chains from one sample in a study of T cell responses to AZD1222 COVID-19 vaccine. Here immunoSEQ multiplex PCR was the method, and the copy in TCRdb shows in-frame clones only, minus some. The sample has more than 95,000 clones, 85% seen once. This sample comprised peripheral blood, obtained 28 days after the second AZD1222 dose. Receptors originate from an adult who received the AZD1222 COVID-19 vaccine. Both conserved end residues are part of each CDR3. D genes are given only for firm matches. The listing skips clone size in some rows; elsewhere it reads once, few, many or a size class.

abundance	v_gene	d_gene	j_gene	CDR3nt	CDR3aa
few	TRBV5-1	NA	TRBJ1-1	TGCGCCAGCAGCCTCCAAAACTCCCTCGAAGCTTTCTTT	CASSLQNSLEAFF
once	TRBV3-1/TRBV3-2	NA	TRBJ1-4	TGTGCCAGCATCGGCCGGGGCCTTAATGAAAAACTGTTTTTT	CASIGRGLNEKLFF
few	TRBV19	NA	TRBJ2-7	TGTGCCAGTAGCGGATCCTACGAGCAGTACTTC	CASSGSYEQYF
NA	TRBV27	NA	TRBJ1-5	TGTGCCAGCAGTTTATTGCTAGCTCAGCCCCAGCATTTT	CASSLLLAQPQHF
NA	TRBV25-1	NA	TRBJ2-5	TGTGCCAGCAGTGACAGATACTTACAAGAGACCCAGTACTTC	CASSDRYLQETQYF
NA	TRBV6-5	NA	TRBJ1-4	TGTGCCAGCAGTTACTCGCCATTTTCTGAAAAACTGTTTTTT	CASSYSPFSEKLFF
NA	TRBV18	TRBD2	TRBJ2-3	TGTGCCAGCTCACCCGCGGGGGGCTTCACAGATACGCAGTATTTT	CASSPAGGFTDTQYF
NA	TRBV19	TRBD1	TRBJ1-5	TGTGCCAGTAGTAATGACAGGGCGAAAGGCAATCAGCCCCAGCATTTT	CASSNDRAKGNQPQHF
once	TRBV5-1	NA	TRBJ1-4	TGCGCCAGCAGCGCGGGAGCCGCAGGGGAGAAACTGTTTTTT	CASSAGAAGEKLFF
NA	TRBV28	TRBD1	TRBJ1-1	TGTGCCAGCAGCAAGACAGGGTGGTCTTTCTTT	CASSKTGWSFF
NA	TRBV7-2	TRBD1	TRBJ1-1	TGTGCCAGCAGCTCGGGTACAGGGGGGGTCAAAGCTTTCTTT	CASSSGTGGVKAFF
NA	TRBV9	TRBD1	TRBJ1-2	TGTGCCAGCACCTCACAGGGGCGGGGGAACTATGGCTACACCTTC	CASTSQGRGNYGYTF
many	TRBV20-1	NA	TRBJ2-7	TGCAGTGCTAGTCCGTCCATGCTAAGCTACGAGCAGTACTTC	CSASPSMLSYEQYF
NA	TRBV18	NA	TRBJ2-5	TGTGCCAGCTCGTCTGACGGGCCAATGTACTTC	CASSSDGPMYF
NA	TRBV6-1	NA	TRBJ2-2	TGTGCCAGCAGTGAAACGGGGTTGAACACCGGGGAGCTGTTTTTT	CASSETGLNTGELFF
NA	TRBV4-3	NA	TRBJ2-7	TGCGCCAGCAGCCAAGATATGGAACGCTACGAGCAGTACTTC	CASSQDMERYEQYF
NA	TRBV28	NA	TRBJ1-5	TGTGCCAGCAGCTCAGGACAGCTCGATCAGCCCCAGCATTTT	CASSSGQLDQPQHF
NA	TRBV28	TRBD1	TRBJ1-6	TGTATCTCCGGGACAGGGGATTCACCCCTCCACTTT	CISGTGDSPLHF
NA	TRBV6-6	NA	TRBJ1-5	TGTGCCAGCAGTTTCTCGGGGATCGGTAGCAATCAGCCCCAGCATTTT	CASSFSGIGSNQPQHF
NA	TRBV11-1	TRBD1	TRBJ2-5	TGTGCCAGCAGTTCATGGACAGGGGGCGACGAGACCCAGTACTTC	CASSSWTGGDETQYF
NA	TRBV15	NA	TRBJ1-5	TGTGCCACCAGCAGAGGTGGGGCAGGGTATAGCAATCAGCCCCAGCATTTT	CATSRGGAGYSNQPQHF
NA	TRBV6-2/TRBV6-3	TRBD2	TRBJ2-3	TGTGCCAGCAGTTATACTTTTCGGCGGGGGGGCCGATATTCCCAAAATACGCAGTATTTT	CASSYTFRRGGRYSQNTQYF
NA	TRBV6-2/TRBV6-3	TRBD1	TRBJ1-5	TGTGCCAGCAGTTACTCGGGACAGAGGGTCGTAAGGGGCAATCAGCCCCAGCATTTT	CASSYSGQRVVRGNQPQHF
NA	TRBV28	NA	TRBJ1-3	TGTGCCAGCAGTTTAATTGCAGTTGGAAACACCATATATTTT	CASSLIAVGNTIYF
NA	TRBV5-6	NA	TRBJ1-6	TGTGCCAGCAGCGCTACCCAGGGGTTTTCCACTCCGTCACCCCTCCACTTT	CASSATQGFSTPSPLHF
NA	TRBV5-1	NA	TRBJ2-3	TGCGCCAGCAGCTTCTCCGGGTACACAGATACGCAGTATTTT	CASSFSGYTDTQYF
NA	TRBV13	TRBD1	TRBJ1-6	TGTGCCAGCAGCATCCGGGACAGCAGGCCGAATTCACCCCTCCACTTT	CASSIRDSRPNSPLHF
few	TRBV24-1	NA	TRBJ2-2	TGTGCCACCAGTGAGCCGCCGGAAACCGGGGAGCTGTTTTTT	CATSEPPETGELFF
once	TRBV6-4	NA	TRBJ1-2	TGTGCCAGCAGTGACGGGCCAGAATATGGCTACACCTTC	CASSDGPEYGYTF
NA	TRBV6-5	NA	TRBJ2-1	TGTGCCAGCGGGGGCGGGAGAAACAATGAGCAGTTCTTC	CASGGGRNNEQFF
NA	TRBV5-1	TRBD1	TRBJ1-4	TGCGCCAGCAGCCTTGACAGGGCCTATGAAAAACTGTTTTTT	CASSLDRAYEKLFF
once	TRBV4-1	NA	TRBJ1-2	TGCGCCAGCAGCCAACTTCCGGGAGACAACTATGGCTACACCTTC	CASSQLPGDNYGYTF
NA	TRBV14	NA	TRBJ1-6	TGTGCCAGCAGCCACCAGGGAAATAATTCACCCCTCCACTTT	CASSHQGNNSPLHF
NA	TRBV2	NA	TRBJ1-6	TGTGCCAGCAGAAGGACAAGTCAAGGGGATTCACCCCTCCACTTT	CASRRTSQGDSPLHF
NA	TRBV5-8	NA	TRBJ1-6	TGTGCCAGCAGCTTGGGCGAACAGGGATATAATTCACCCCTCCACTTT	CASSLGEQGYNSPLHF
NA	TRBV3-1/TRBV3-2	NA	TRBJ2-2	TGTGCCAGCAGCCAAGCTATCAGGAGGGCCGGGGCCGGGGAGCTGTTTTTT	CASSQAIRRAGAGELFF
NA	TRBV5-4	NA	TRBJ1-1	TGTGCCAGCAGCCAGGGTTTTCGGGATGACACTGAAGCTTTCTTT	CASSQGFRDDTEAFF
NA	TRBV13	TRBD2	TRBJ2-7	TGTGCCAGCAGCTCCTCCGGAGCGGGGGGACGTTACGAGCAGTACTTC	CASSSSGAGGRYEQYF
NA	TRBV7-2	TRBD2	TRBJ2-3	TGTGCCAGCAGCTCCCTAGCGGGCACAGATACGCAGTATTTT	CASSSLAGTDTQYF
once	TRBV9	TRBD2	TRBJ2-3	TGTGCCAGCAGCGTAGACTCGAGGACTAGAGCTTCTTATACGCAGTATTTT	CASSVDSRTRASYTQYF
NA	TRBV10-3	TRBD1	TRBJ1-3	TGTGCCATCACTTCGGGACAGGGGGCAAGCTCTGGAAACACCATATATTTT	CAITSGQGASSGNTIYF
NA	TRBV30	TRBD1	TRBJ1-5	TGTGCCTGGAGCTCGGGACAGGGGGCCAGGCCCCAGCATTTT	CAWSSGQGARPQHF
NA	TRBV19	NA	TRBJ1-5	TGTGCCAGTAGTACTCCCTTCGGGGTTAATGGTCAGCCCCAGCATTTT	CASSTPFGVNGQPQHF
NA	TRBV28	NA	TRBJ1-1	TGTGCCAGCAGTTTCACAGAATCTGAAGCTTTCTTT	CASSFTESEAFF
once	TRBV6-6	TRBD1	TRBJ1-5	TGTGCCAGCCAGGGGGATCAGCCCCAGCATTTT	CASQGDQPQHF
few	TRBV12-3/TRBV12-4	NA	TRBJ2-7	TGTGCCAGCTCCCGGGGTACCTACGAGCAGTACTTC	CASSRGTYEQYF
NA	TRBV25-1	NA	TRBJ2-7	TGTGCCAGCAGTGAATTGGGGGAAGGGGCCTACGAGCAGTACTTC	CASSELGEGAYEQYF
NA	TRBV28	NA	TRBJ2-5	TGTGCCAGCAAGACCTGGGACGGTAAAGAGACCCAGTACTTC	CASKTWDGKETQYF